This T cell receptor beta chain was captured by sequencing in a study of radiotherapy plus CTLA-4 blockade in lung cancer. In the study overall: Objective responses emerged in around 19% of patients, and 31% attained disease control.

Repertoires were generated with immunoSEQ multiplex PCR, while TCRdb's copy carries only in-frame clones and drops some. The sample lists fewer than 65,000 clones; roughly 77% were seen once. Germline V gene sequence: CDR1 MNHNY, CDR2 SVGAGI (reference sequence). CDR3 length equals 12 residues. V dropped 5 bases and J dropped 9; count of bases not matched to a gene: 6. Only a few counts were recorded for this clone. This specimen was peripheral blood, taken from a patient treated with radiotherapy plus ipilimumab. This TCR was recovered from a human donor with non-small cell lung cancer whose response to radiotherapy plus ipilimumab could not be evaluated. The rearrangement links TRBV6-6 to TRBJ1-2, with 7 positions matching TRBD1. The CDR3 region is CASSNRQGSYTF. The CDR3 region has the DNA TGTGCCAGCAGTAACCGACAGGGTAGCTACACCTTC.